Presented here are 31 T cell receptor beta chains from one specimen sequenced in a study of cytomegalovirus exposure and HLA in healthy donors. Primers: 60 Vbeta forward and 13 Jbeta reverse. Here immunoSEQ multiplex PCR was the method, and the copy in TCRdb shows in-frame clones only, minus some. This table holds some 190,000 clones, about 81% found once. Sequencing used PBMCs. Receptor source: a man aged 40-55 years in good health and CMV-seronegative.

This chain uses TRBV4-1 with TRBJ2-1, with 7 bases aligning to TRBD2. The germline V gene encodes CDR1 MGHRA and CDR2 YSYEKL. The CDR3 sequence is 14 residues long. Trimming removed 1 base from V and 8 bases from J; junction bases left unmatched: 5. The CDR3 region has the DNA TGCGCCAGCAGCCAAGGGGCAGGGAGGGATGAGCAGTTCTTC. This translates into CASSQGAGRDEQFF.

V is TRBV6-6 and J is TRBJ2-5; a weak D match, TRBD2 (6 bases). Trimming took 4 bases from V and 1 from J, leaving 10 bases between them. Germline loops: CDR1 MNHNY, CDR2 SVGAGI (reference sequence). The length of the CDR3 is 14 residues. The CDR3 is CASSSRGVQETQYF. In nucleotides, the CDR3 is TGTGCCAGCAGTTCTCGCGGGGTCCAAGAGACCCAGTACTTC.

The rearrangement uses TRBV27 and TRBJ2-1, with 8 bases matching TRBD2. Germline lookup yields CDR1 MNHEY and CDR2 SMNVEV (reference sequence). J gave up 5 bases and V 4 bases, and 13 bases lay outside the gene matches. The CDR3 runs to 17 residues. CDR3 amino acids: CASSSMVRGGRDNEQFF. Here the CDR3 DNA reads TGTGCCAGCAGTTCCATGGTCCGGGGGGGCCGGGACAATGAGCAGTTCTTC.

This clone came up a few times. V is TRBV28 and J is TRBJ2-2, with 9 bases fitting TRBD1. CDR1 is MDHEN and CDR2 is SYDVKM in the germline V gene. V lost 10 bases, J lost 8 bases, and 11 bases stayed unmatched. This CDR3 region has 14 residues. The CDR3 loop reads CATRQGGLLGELFF. The CDR3 DNA reads as TGTGCCACCCGACAGGGGGGCCTCCTAGGGGAGCTGTTTTTT.

The chain recombines TRBV11-2 with TRBJ2-3; D not certain. The CDR3 runs to 16 residues. Germline lookup yields CDR1 SGHAT and CDR2 FQNNGV. Trimming removed 5 bases at V and 6 bases at J, with 21 bases between. CDR3 sequence (DNA): TGTGCCAGCAGCCCAACATTGGTTGCAGGTGTTGATACGCAGTATTTT. It is translated as CASSPTLVAGVDTQYF. The full variable domain, in which reference TRBV11-2 and TRBJ2-3 provide the parts outside the CDR3, is EAGVAQSPRYKIIEKRQSVAFWCNPISGHATLYWYQQILGQGPKLLIQFQNNGVVDDSQLPKDRFSAERLKGVDSTLKIQPAKLEDSAVYLCASSPTLVAGVDTQYFGPGTRLTVL.

This clone was detected only a few times. This chain joins TRBV1 and TRBJ1-3; the table's D call, TRBD1, has no DNA check behind it. TRBV1 counts as a pseudogene. CDR3 length equals 17 residues. DNA of the CDR3: TGCACCAGCAGCCAAGACCGTCCGGGACAGGGCAGAAACACCATATATTTT. Amino acids: CTSSQDRPGQGRNTIYF.

This chain connects TRBV19 to TRBJ2-3; TRBD2 matches 15 bases. Looked up from germline, CDR1 is LNHDA and CDR2 is SQIVND (reference sequence). This CDR3 is built from 19 residues. The V gene end was trimmed by 4 bases and the J gene end by 5 bases; junction bases not matched to a gene: 13. The DNA of the CDR3 is TGTGCCAGTAGTACCGAACGAAGGACTAGCGGGAGGGCCCGAGATACGCAGTATTTT. Amino acid sequence: CASSTERRTSGRARDTQYF.

CDR3 amino acids: CASSIIKERNQPQHF. The CDR3 bases are TGTGCCAGCAGCATTATAAAAGAGAGAAATCAGCCCCAGCATTTT. The J gene is TRBJ1-5, the V gene TRBV21-1. TRBV21-1 is recorded as a pseudogene. The CDR3 contains 15 residues.

The chain employs TRBV5-4 and TRBJ1-6; D not certain. CDR1 is SGHNT, CDR2 YYREEE, per germline (reference sequence). The CDR3 is 15 residues long. The V and J ends lost 4 bases and 2 bases respectively, with 10 bases between them. CDR3 protein: CASSGPEPYNSPLHF. As DNA, the CDR3 is TGTGCCAGCAGCGGGCCGGAACCCTATAATTCACCCCTCCACTTT.

V usage is TRBV29-1 and J usage is TRBJ2-7; TRBD1 is a possible D gene (5 bases). The germline V and J ends were trimmed by 4 bases and 6 bases, with 13 bases remaining between them. Germline CDR1 is SQVTM and CDR2 is ANQGSEA. This CDR3 spans 12 amino acids. The chain's CDR3 is CSVGQGEVEQYF. The CDR3 nucleotides are TGCAGCGTTGGCCAGGGCGAAGTCGAGCAGTACTTC.

The chain joins TRBV9 to TRBJ2-3, with D perhaps TRBD2 (6 bases). The CDR3 is 16 amino acids. In germline, CDR1 is SGDLS, CDR2 YYNGEE. V was cut by 4 bases and J by 4 bases, with 19 bases left in between. The CDR3 loop is CASSFRDSSGSDTQYF. CDR3 DNA: TGTGCCAGCAGCTTTCGGGACTCCTCAGGTTCAGATACGCAGTATTTT.

This clone was detected once. The chain uses TRBV27 and TRBJ2-2; TRBD2 aligns across 7 bases. CDR1 and CDR2 (germline): MNHEY, SMNVEV (reference sequence). The CDR3 has 16 residues. The junction had 13 bases not matched to a gene; V was cut back by 6 bases and J by 6 bases. The CDR3, as DNA: TGTGCCAGCAGGTCCTGGGGAGGGAGGAGGGCCGGGGAGCTGTTTTTT. Amino acid sequence: CASRSWGGRRAGELFF.

This sequence joins TRBV27 and TRBJ2-7, with 11 bases lining up with TRBD2. Per the germline V gene, CDR1 is MNHEY and CDR2 is SMNVEV (reference sequence). The CDR3 has 16 residues. V was pared by 7 bases and J by 5 bases, with 13 bases of the junction left unmatched. This CDR3 is CASIGLAGGTIHEQYF. The DNA for the CDR3 is TGTGCCAGCATCGGACTAGCGGGCGGGACAATCCACGAGCAGTACTTC.

The CDR3 DNA reads TGTGCCAGCAGCTACGGGACAGGGGGCTACGAGCAGTACTTC. Protein product: CASSYGTGGYEQYF. The rearrangement uses TRBV7-6 and TRBJ2-7; 11 nucleotides line up with TRBD1. V lost 4 bases to trimming and J lost 3 bases; unmatched junction nucleotides: 2. Germline V gives CDR1 SGHVS, CDR2 FNYEAQ. This CDR3 spans 14 amino acids.

The chain employs TRBV15 and TRBJ1-2, with a weak D call TRBD1 (6 bases). This CDR3 has 15 amino acids. CDR1 and CDR2 (germline): LNHNV, YYDKDF (reference sequence). The V and J ends lost 0 bases and 7 bases respectively, with 15 bases between them. The CDR3 DNA is TGTGCCACCAGCAGAGATCTACAGGGCGACGGTGGCTACACCTTC. This translates into CATSRDLQGDGGYTF.

The chain couples TRBV7-9 to TRBJ2-4; possible D gene TRBD2, 6 bases. V gave up 1 base and J gave up 10 bases, with 11 bases separating them. The CDR3 length is 13 residues. The V gene's germline CDR1 is SEHNR and CDR2 FQNEAQ (reference sequence). The CDR3 spells CASSLERASIQYF. The CDR3 DNA reads as TGTGCCAGCAGCTTAGAGCGGGCGTCTATTCAGTACTTC.

This sequence joins TRBV20-1 and TRBJ2-7; 11 bases line up with TRBD2. V dropped 6 bases and J dropped 9; count of bases not matched to a gene: 1. The V gene's germline CDR1 is DFQATT and CDR2 SNEGSKA (reference sequence). The CDR3 totals 10 residues. This CDR3 is CSAGLAGQYF. The CDR3 bases are TGCAGTGCCGGACTAGCGGGGCAGTACTTC.

This rearrangement joins TRBV4-3 to TRBJ1-2; D is perhaps TRBD1 (5 bases). The germline V and J ends were trimmed by 0 bases and 4 bases, with 9 bases remaining between them. Germline V gene sequence: CDR1 LGHNA, CDR2 YSLEER. The CDR3 runs to 14 residues. DNA for the CDR3: TGCGCCAGCAGCCAAGATCGGGGGGGCTATGGCTACACCTTC. It yields the protein CASSQDRGGYGYTF.

The chain is built from TRBV5-8 and TRBJ2-7; D is possibly TRBD2 (6 bases). V lost 9 bases and J lost 5, with 18 bases in between. Per the germline V gene, CDR1 is SGHTS and CDR2 is YDEGEE. The CDR3 contains 13 residues. CDR3 coding DNA: TGTGCCACCAAGCTTGCAGCGGGCCACGAGCAGTACTTC. It specifies CATKLAAGHEQYF.

Concerning this clone: The junction and the germline gene differ at one end; a read error may be behind it. The chain links TRBV7-7 to TRBJ2-5, with no clear D. The CDR3 extends over 11 amino acids. CDR1 and CDR2 (germline): SSHAT, FNYEAQ (reference sequence). The CDR3 protein is CASTQKETQYF. The DNA of the CDR3 is TGTGCTAGCACCCAAAAAGAGACCCAGTACTTC.

The chain couples TRBV7-8 to TRBJ2-7, with TRBD1 matching 7 bases. In germline, CDR1 is SGHVS, CDR2 FQNEAQ. Germline trimming cut 5 bases from V and 2 bases from J; bases unmatched to any gene: 6. The CDR3 contains 14 residues. CDR3 residues: CASSPRGTAYEQYF. CDR3 DNA sequence: TGTGCCAGCAGCCCGAGAGGGACAGCCTACGAGCAGTACTTC.

The genes are TRBV5-1 and TRBJ1-2; 7 positions agree with TRBD1. After removal of 2 bases from V and 2 bases from J, the junction contained 6 bases not matched to a gene. CDR3 length: 15 residues. Germline CDR1 SGHRS, CDR2 YFSETQ. CDR3 region: CASSLQGGSNYGYTF. CDR3 sequence (DNA): TGCGCCAGCAGCTTACAAGGGGGCTCCAACTATGGCTACACCTTC.

This clone has a single count. The V gene is TRBV28, the J gene TRBJ2-2; D is perhaps TRBD1 (5 bases). V was clipped by 3 bases and J by 6 bases, with 8 bases between them. Germline V gene lookup returns CDR1 MDHEN and CDR2 SYDVKM. The CDR3 loop spans 13 amino acids. The CDR3 loop reads CASSFGRAGELFF. For the CDR3, the DNA is TGTGCCAGCAGTTTCGGCAGGGCCGGGGAGCTGTTTTTT.

The V call is TRBV13, the J call TRBJ1-6, with D possibly being TRBD1 (6 bases). The ends were cut back, 5 bases at V and 5 bases at J, with 16 bases in the middle. This CDR3 spans 16 amino acids. Germline-derived CDR1 and CDR2 are PRHDT and FYEKMQ (reference sequence). The CDR3 DNA follows: TGTGCCAGCAGCCCCTCGTACAGGGAAAATAATTCACCCCTCCACTTT. It yields the protein CASSPSYRENNSPLHF.

V is TRBV4-1 and J is TRBJ1-4; D not resolved. The V gene's germline CDR1 is MGHRA and CDR2 YSYEKL. The CDR3 covers 15 residues. With 2 bases removed from V and 0 bases from J, the gap between germline ends came to 7 bases. CDR3 residues: CASSQTAATNEKLFF. The CDR3 bases are TGCGCCAGCAGCCAAACAGCCGCAACTAATGAAAAACTGTTTTTT.

The V call is TRBV11-3, the J call TRBJ1-1, with D unclear. Germline CDR1 and CDR2: SGHNT and YENEEA. The CDR3 contains 15 residues. Trimming removed 2 bases at V and 1 base at J, with 11 bases between. DNA for the CDR3: TGTGCCAGCAGCTTATCCATAACTGGGAACACTGAAGCTTTCTTT. Translated: CASSLSITGNTEAFF.

This clone has only one observation. The chain links TRBV7-3 to TRBJ2-3; 7 nucleotides agree with TRBD1. The CDR3 length is 14 residues. CDR1 is SGHTA and CDR2 is FQGTGA in the germline V gene. V was clipped by 6 bases and J by 4 bases; unmatched bases: 7. The CDR3 loop reads CASSSNRGADTQYF. The DNA for the CDR3 is TGTGCCAGCAGTTCTAACAGGGGTGCAGATACGCAGTATTTT.

V usage is TRBV28 and J usage is TRBJ2-7; D gene ambiguous. The CDR3 length is 11 residues. Germline V CDR1 and CDR2: MDHEN, SYDVKM. Trimming took off 7 bases at V and 7 bases at J, with 11 bases between the two ends. The CDR3 loop is CASTSSWEQYF. Here the CDR3 DNA reads TGTGCCAGCACTTCGAGTTGGGAGCAGTACTTC.

This clone was observed a handful of times. The chain links TRBV9 to TRBJ2-6; TRBD2 might be the D (6 bases). The CDR3 length is 18 residues. The germline V gene has CDR1 SGDLS and CDR2 YYNGEE. The ends were cut back, 3 bases at V and 0 bases at J, with 16 bases in the middle. The CDR3 is CASSAPGTGVSGANVLTF. DNA for the CDR3: TGTGCCAGCAGCGCCCCCGGGACTGGCGTCTCTGGGGCCAACGTCCTGACTTTC.

The chain combines TRBV6-5 with TRBJ1-2; 7 positions agree with TRBD1. CDR3 size: 13 residues. Germline V CDR1 and CDR2: MNHEY, SVGAGI. V lost 6 bases, J lost 3 bases, and 4 bases stayed unmatched. CDR3 DNA: TGTGCCAGCAGGAGGGACAGCCACTATGGCTACACCTTC. It is translated as CASRRDSHYGYTF.

This clone has just a few counts. The rearrangement links TRBV6-6 to TRBJ2-7, with D uncertain. This CDR3 region has 13 residues. The germline gives CDR1 MNHNY, CDR2 SVGAGI (reference sequence). The V and J ends lost 2 bases and 0 bases respectively, with 5 bases between them. In nucleotides, the CDR3 is TGTGCCAGCAGTTACATCGTCTCCTACGAGCAGTACTTC. Protein sequence: CASSYIVSYEQYF.